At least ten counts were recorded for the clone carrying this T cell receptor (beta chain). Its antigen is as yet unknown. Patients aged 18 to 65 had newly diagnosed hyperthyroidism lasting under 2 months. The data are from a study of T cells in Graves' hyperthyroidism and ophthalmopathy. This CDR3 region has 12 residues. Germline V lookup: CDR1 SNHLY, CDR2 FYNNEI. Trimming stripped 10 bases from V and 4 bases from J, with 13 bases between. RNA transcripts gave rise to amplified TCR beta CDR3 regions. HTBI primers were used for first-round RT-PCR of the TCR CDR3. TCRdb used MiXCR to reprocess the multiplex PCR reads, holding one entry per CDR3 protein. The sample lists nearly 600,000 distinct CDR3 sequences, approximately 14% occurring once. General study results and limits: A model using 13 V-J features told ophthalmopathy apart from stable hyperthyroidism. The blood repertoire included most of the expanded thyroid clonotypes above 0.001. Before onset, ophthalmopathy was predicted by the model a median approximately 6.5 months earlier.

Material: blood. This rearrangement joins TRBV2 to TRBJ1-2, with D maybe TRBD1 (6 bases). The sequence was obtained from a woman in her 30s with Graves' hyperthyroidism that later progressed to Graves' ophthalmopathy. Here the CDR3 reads CANWTDLYGYTF. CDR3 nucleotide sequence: TGTGCCAACTGGACAGATCTCTATGGCTACACCTTC.